Each of the 10 T cell receptor beta chains below was sequenced from the same sample in a study of OX40 agonist ivuxolimab in advanced cancers. Clones were sequenced by immunoSEQ multiplex PCR, and TCRdb holds only the in-frame ones, with some missing. Of fewer than 100,000 clones in the sample, roughly 89% are singletons; the top ten hold under 0.25%. Sequences were derived from CD4+ or CD8+ T cells sorted from blood, sampled in a trial of the OX40 agonist ivuxolimab. These receptors were obtained from an adult with an advanced solid tumor such as melanoma, head and neck, liver or kidney cancer.

This clone occurred once. The J gene is TRBJ2-1, the V gene TRBV7-6; 13 bases are a match to TRBD2. The CDR3 length is 16 residues. The junction had 10 bases not matched to a gene; V was cut back by 5 bases and J by 9 bases. Germline V lookup: CDR1 SGHVS, CDR2 FNYEAQ. The CDR3 nucleotides read TGTGCCAGCAGCCCAGGACTAGCGGGAGTCCGTGGTGAGCAGTTCTTC. Translating it yields CASSPGLAGVRGEQFF.

The chain has TRBV2 and TRBJ1-1, with D perhaps TRBD1 (6 bases). The CDR3 covers 14 residues. CDR1 is SNHLY and CDR2 is FYNNEI in the germline V gene. V shed 4 bases and J shed 5 bases, with 14 bases lying between them. The CDR3 nucleotides are TGTGCCAGCAGTGCTGACAGGTTTATAACTGAAGCTTTCTTT. As protein: CASSADRFITEAFF. The variable domain in full, completed from reference TRBV2 and TRBJ1-1, reads EPEVTQTPSHQVTQMGQEVILRCVPISNHLYFYWYRQILGQKVEFLVSFYNNEISEKSEIFDDQFSVERPDGSNFTLKIRSTKLEDSAMYFCASSADRFITEAFFGQGTRLTVV.

The chain combines TRBV2 with TRBJ1-5; 10 bases fit TRBD1. The CDR3 runs 16 residues. The trim removed 1 base at V and 5 bases at J, leaving 5 bases unmatched. Germline V lookup: CDR1 SNHLY, CDR2 FYNNEI. The CDR3 DNA follows: TGTGCCAGCAGTGAAGGTCTGGGACAGGGGTATCAGCCCCAGCATTTT. Its translation: CASSEGLGQGYQPQHF.

The chain carries TRBV18 and TRBJ1-1; 7 bases are a match to TRBD1. The germline CDR1 and CDR2 sequences are KGHSH and LQKENI. The CDR3 length is 12 residues. The V gene end was trimmed by 3 bases and the J gene end by 7 bases; junction bases not matched to a gene: 2. The CDR3 loop reads CASSPDRDEAFF. For the CDR3, the DNA is TGTGCCAGCTCACCCGACAGGGATGAAGCTTTCTTT.

The CDR3 reads CASSRRDSNQPQHF. CDR3 in DNA: TGTGCCAGCAGCCGCAGGGATAGCAATCAGCCCCAGCATTTT. V and J are TRBV7-9 and TRBJ1-5; D might be TRBD1 (5 bases). The CDR3 has 14 residues. V lost 5 bases, J lost 0 bases, and 8 bases lay in between. Germline values: CDR1 SEHNR, CDR2 FQNEAQ (reference sequence). The variable domain in full, with the rest retrieved from reference TRBV7-9 and TRBJ1-5, is DTGVSQNPRHKITKRGQNVTFRCDPISEHNRLYWYRQTLGQGPEFLTYFQNEAQLEKSRLLSDRFSAERPKGSFSTLEIQRTEQGDSAMYLCASSRRDSNQPQHFGDGTRLSIL.

The rearrangement links TRBV6-6 to TRBJ2-2, with 8 bases aligning to TRBD1. V lost 7 bases and J lost 6; bases outside the gene matches: 7. CDR3 size: 14 residues. Germline values: CDR1 MNHNY, CDR2 SVGAGI (reference sequence). The CDR3 protein is CASKMTGDAGELFF. The CDR3 DNA reads TGTGCCAGCAAGATGACAGGGGACGCCGGGGAGCTGTTTTTT.

The chain combines TRBV7-6 with TRBJ1-1; D unresolved. In germline, CDR1 is SGHVS, CDR2 FNYEAQ. Trimming cost V 5 bases and J 7 bases, with 14 bases left between them. The CDR3 sequence is 13 residues long. The CDR3 is CASSPDLGFEAFF. In DNA form, the CDR3 reads TGTGCCAGCAGCCCGGATCTGGGATTTGAAGCTTTCTTT.

The chain carries TRBV27 and TRBJ2-7; maybe TRBD2 (6 bases). The CDR3 covers 14 residues. Germline CDR1 is MNHEY and CDR2 is SMNVEV (reference sequence). With 5 bases removed from V and 7 bases from J, the gap between germline ends came to 18 bases. CDR3 nucleotides: TGTGCCAGCAGTAGGCTAGCGCAAGCCGGGGAGCAGTACTTC. It translates to CASSRLAQAGEQYF.

The chain recombines TRBV28 with TRBJ1-5; 9 nucleotides match TRBD1. Losses at the gene ends were 6 bases for V and 3 bases for J; bases not matched to a gene: 6. The germline gives CDR1 MDHEN, CDR2 SYDVKM. This CDR3 has 15 residues. The CDR3 DNA sequence: TGTGCCAGCAGACCTACAGGGGGCCCCAATCAGCCCCAGCATTTT. Amino acids: CASRPTGGPNQPQHF.

The V and J genes are TRBV20-1 and TRBJ2-5; D is uncertain. The CDR3 totals 11 residues. Trimming left V 5 bases short and J 2 bases short, with 6 bases between. CDR1 DFQATT and CDR2 SNEGSKA come from the germline V gene (reference sequence). DNA for the CDR3: TGCAGTGCTTCAAAACAAGAGACCCAGTACTTC. Residues: CSASKQETQYF.